This T cell receptor (beta chain) was profiled in a study of blood T cells in healthy people across ages. Primers used in a second PCR of about 6 to 11 cycles were a sample-barcoded 5' primer and a J-beta primer mix. Each CDR3 protein is one row after TCRdb ran MiXCR on the 5' RACE reads. The sample has about 670,000 distinct CDR3 sequences, around two fifths seen once; the top ten hold around 30%. Germline V lookup: CDR1 SGHVS, CDR2 FQNEAQ. This CDR3 contains 14 residues. The sequencing input was blood. The TCR originated in a man older than 75 in good health. The rearrangement uses TRBV7-8 and TRBJ2-4; D may be TRBD2 (5 bases). The J call may be in error: the DNA end matches TRBJ2-7 better. In nucleotides, the CDR3 is TGTGCCAGCAGCGTCTGGACTTCTACCTACGAGCAGTACTTC. Protein: CASSVWTSTYEQYF.